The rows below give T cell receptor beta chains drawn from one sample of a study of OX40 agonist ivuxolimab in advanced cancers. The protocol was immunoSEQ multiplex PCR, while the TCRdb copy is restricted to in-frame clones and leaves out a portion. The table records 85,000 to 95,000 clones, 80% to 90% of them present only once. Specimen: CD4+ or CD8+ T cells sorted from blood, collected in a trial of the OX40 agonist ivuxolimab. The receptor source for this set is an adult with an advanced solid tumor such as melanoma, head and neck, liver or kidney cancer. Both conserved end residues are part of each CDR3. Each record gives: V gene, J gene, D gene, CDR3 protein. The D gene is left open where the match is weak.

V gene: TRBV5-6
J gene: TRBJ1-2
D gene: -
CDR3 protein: CASSTNRIGYTF

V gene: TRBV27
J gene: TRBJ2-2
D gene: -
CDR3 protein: CASSSPRERAGGELFF

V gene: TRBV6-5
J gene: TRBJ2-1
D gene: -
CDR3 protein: CASSYSTGQYNEQFF

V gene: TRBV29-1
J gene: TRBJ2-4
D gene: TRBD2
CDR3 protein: CSVPLAGAINIQYF

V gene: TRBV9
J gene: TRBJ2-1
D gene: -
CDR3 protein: CASSAGRTFQTSNEQFF

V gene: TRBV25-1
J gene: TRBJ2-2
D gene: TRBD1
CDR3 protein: CASSGRQGAIQNTGELFF

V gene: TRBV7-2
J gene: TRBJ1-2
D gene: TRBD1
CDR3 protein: CASSLVRDRQGGNGYTF

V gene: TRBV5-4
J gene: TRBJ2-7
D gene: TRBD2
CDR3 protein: CASSGSPSGGTYEQYF

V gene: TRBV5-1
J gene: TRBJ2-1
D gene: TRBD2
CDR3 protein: CASSLEGRAFDNEQFF

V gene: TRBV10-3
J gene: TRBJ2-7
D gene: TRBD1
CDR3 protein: CAIGQGRAYEQYF

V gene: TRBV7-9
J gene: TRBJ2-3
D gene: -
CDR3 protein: CASSLAKGDTQYF

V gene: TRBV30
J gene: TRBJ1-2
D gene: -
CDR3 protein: CAWTRGVDNYGYTF

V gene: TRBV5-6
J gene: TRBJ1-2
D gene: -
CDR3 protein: CASSTGGNYGYTF

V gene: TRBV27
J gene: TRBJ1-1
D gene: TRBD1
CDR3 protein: CASSSQGADTEAFF

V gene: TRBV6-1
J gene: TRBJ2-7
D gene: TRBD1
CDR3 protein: CASSEVTRGNYEQYF

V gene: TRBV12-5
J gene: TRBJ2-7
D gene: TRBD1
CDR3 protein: CASGFPTGGYEQYF

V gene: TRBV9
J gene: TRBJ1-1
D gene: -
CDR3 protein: CASSWEGGTEAFF